These T cell receptor beta chains were read from a single sample in a study of T-cell memory formation after mild COVID-19. Via MiXCR, TCRdb re-called the 5' RACE reads, giving one row per CDR3 protein. The profile shows 300,000 to 350,000 distinct CDR3 sequences, approximately 14% of them singletons. The source material was PBMCs or a T cell subset sorted from them (not recorded which). The receptors derive from a man aged 18 to 30 who had mild COVID-19 (a few samples of this study predate the infection). Cell type and time point are not known. The CDR3 runs from the conserved cysteine through the conserved F or W. The order of the fields is J gene, V gene, clone size, D gene, CDR3 protein, CDR3 DNA. The D gene is left open where the match is weak. A row's size may be missing; if present it is once, few, many or a size class.

TRBJ1-1 | TRBV6-5 | many | TRBD1 | CASSPGQATEAFF | TGTGCCAGCAGTCCTGGACAGGCGACTGAAGCTTTCTTT
TRBJ1-1 | TRBV20-1 | - | - | CSARSPSGRVEAFF | TGCAGTGCTAGATCCCCATCCGGCCGCGTTGAAGCTTTCTTT
TRBJ1-5 | TRBV27 | few | TRBD1 | CASSPRGRGNQPQHF | TGTGCCAGCAGTCCCAGGGGGAGAGGCAATCAGCCCCAGCATTTT
TRBJ1-1 | TRBV7-2 | few | TRBD1 | CASRYDRDTEAFF | TGTGCCAGCAGATACGACAGGGACACTGAAGCTTTCTTT
TRBJ2-2 | TRBV2 | few | - | CASSRTYTGELFF | TGTGCCAGCAGTAGGACATACACCGGGGAGCTGTTTTTT
TRBJ1-5 | TRBV12-3/TRBV12-4 | - | - | CASSLVGGGKPQHF | TGTGCCAGCAGCCTAGTGGGGGGTGGCAAGCCCCAGCATTTT
TRBJ2-2 | TRBV5-1 | few | TRBD1 | CASSLAERGPDTGELFF | TGCGCCAGCAGCTTGGCCGAAAGGGGGCCCGACACCGGGGAGCTGTTTTTT
TRBJ2-7 | TRBV9 | - | TRBD2 | CASSVSTSGEQYF | TGTGCCAGCAGCGTTTCGACTAGCGGCGAGCAGTACTTC
TRBJ1-1 | TRBV11-2 | few | - | CASSLGLDLTEAFF | TGTGCCAGCAGCTTAGGTCTGGATCTCACTGAAGCTTTCTTT
TRBJ2-5 | TRBV4-1 | many | TRBD2 | CASSQETSGGFWTQYF | TGCGCCAGCAGCCAGGAGACTAGCGGAGGATTTTGGACCCAGTACTTC
TRBJ2-5 | TRBV6-5 | few | TRBD2 | CASSKRLAGWETQYF | TGTGCCAGCAGTAAAAGACTAGCGGGCTGGGAGACCCAGTACTTC
TRBJ2-2 | TRBV10-2 | few | - | CASSGEKDTGELFF | TGCGCCAGCAGCGGCGAAAAGGACACCGGGGAGCTGTTTTTT
TRBJ2-5 | TRBV7-9 | - | - | CASSSHPGGRDKETQYF | TGTGCCAGCAGCTCTCACCCCGGGGGCCGGGATAAAGAGACCCAGTACTTC
TRBJ1-6 | TRBV2 | - | TRBD1 | CASRGQGGRTPLHF | TGTGCCAGCCGGGGACAGGGTGGGAGAACACCCCTCCACTTT
TRBJ2-3 | TRBV7-2 | many | - | CASSIATDTQYF | TGTGCCAGCAGCATAGCGACAGATACGCAGTATTTT
TRBJ2-7 | TRBV20-1 | - | - | CSARDGGRSYEQYF | TGCAGTGCTAGAGATGGGGGTCGTTCCTACGAGCAGTACTTC
TRBJ1-6 | TRBV10-3 | - | TRBD1 | CAIRGQGDSPLHF | TGTGCCATCAGGGGACAGGGGGATTCACCCCTCCACTTT
TRBJ2-5 | TRBV20-1 | few | - | CSARDPPGWPWTQYF | TGCAGTGCTAGAGATCCCCCAGGGTGGCCTTGGACCCAGTACTTC
TRBJ2-5 | TRBV6-5 | - | TRBD1 | CASSLIGTGGDIETQYF | TGTGCCAGCAGTCTTATCGGGACAGGGGGCGACATAGAGACCCAGTACTTC
TRBJ2-2 | TRBV5-1 | many | - | CASSPRGGELFF | TGCGCCAGCAGCCCCCGTGGCGGGGAGCTGTTTTTT
TRBJ2-7 | TRBV7-3 | few | TRBD2 | CASSVSGGAFEQYF | TGTGCCAGCAGCGTTAGCGGGGGGGCTTTCGAGCAGTACTTC